This T cell receptor (beta chain) comes out of a study of T cell responses to AZD1222 COVID-19 vaccine. Study-level points and caveats: There were mostly white British donors and more females than males, and clonal diversity was possibly underestimated.

For this clone: The antigen remains undetermined.

Some clones are missing from TCRdb's copy, which holds only in-frame ones; the method was immunoSEQ multiplex PCR. The table includes about 110,000 clones, 88% detected once. The CDR3 covers 16 residues. CDR1 is SGDLS, CDR2 YYNGEE, per germline. J gave up 0 bases and V 2 bases, and 3 bases lay outside the gene matches. The input for sequencing was peripheral blood, taken on day 0 of AZD1222 vaccination. The chain is built from TRBV9 and TRBJ2-2, with TRBD2 matching 8 bases. This receptor was taken from an adult in good health. The CDR3 sequence: CASSVSGIPNTGELFF. The DNA for the CDR3 is TGTGCCAGCAGCGTTAGCGGGATCCCGAACACCGGGGAGCTGTTTTTT.